The 27 T cell receptor beta chains in this list originate from one sample, sequenced in a study of blood T cells in healthy people across ages. Combining a sample-barcoded 5' primer with a J-beta primer mix, a second PCR ran for roughly 7 to 12 cycles. TCRdb re-derived calls from the 5' RACE reads in MiXCR, one entry per CDR3 protein. The sample shows roughly 700,000 distinct CDR3 sequences, about half of them seen only once. The sequencing sample was made of blood. The origin of the receptors is a woman in her fifties or sixties in good health.

This clonotype was counted a few times. The chain joins TRBV6-6 to TRBJ1-2; tentative D call: TRBD1 (5 bases). Germline values: CDR1 MNHNY, CDR2 SVGAGI (reference sequence). Trimming stripped 6 bases from V and 3 bases from J, with 17 bases between. The CDR3 runs 15 residues. CDR3 loop: CASSPSGERYYGYTF. CDR3 DNA sequence: TGTGCCAGCAGCCCCTCGGGGGAGAGGTACTATGGCTACACCTTC.

This rearrangement joins TRBV7-2 to TRBJ2-7, with 10 bases identical to TRBD2. Per germline, CDR1 SGHTA and CDR2 FQGNSA. J lost 0 bases, V lost 5 bases, and 7 bases had no gene match. This CDR3 has 16 residues. CDR3 DNA: TGTGCCAGCAGCCTAAAGATAGCGGGGGGCTCCTACGAGCAGTACTTC. This encodes CASSLKIAGGSYEQYF.

This clonotype showed up just a few times. The V call is TRBV5-1, the J call TRBJ2-7, with TRBD2 identical over 9 bases. Germline CDR1 is SGHRS and CDR2 is YFSETQ. The V and J ends lost 4 bases and 6 bases, in that order; junction bases with no gene match: 2. This CDR3 contains 12 residues. Here the CDR3 DNA reads TGCGCCAGCAGCCGCGGGGGGGTCGAGCAGTACTTC. Translated: CASSRGGVEQYF. The variable domain in full, completed from reference TRBV5-1 and TRBJ2-7, reads KAGVTQTPRYLIKTRGQQVTLSCSPISGHRSVSWYQQTPGQGLQFLFEYFSETQRNKGNFPGRFSGRQFSNSRSEMNVSTLELGDSALYLCASSRGGVEQYFGPGTRLTVT.

This clonotype was detected once. V gene TRBV30 combines with J gene TRBJ2-6, with D tentatively TRBD1 (6 bases). V was trimmed by 3 bases and J by 0 bases, leaving 18 bases between them. CDR3 length: 18 residues. Per the germline V gene, CDR1 is GTSNPN and CDR2 is SVGIG (reference sequence). The CDR3 protein is CAWRIRDTKNSGANVLTF. The CDR3 DNA sequence: TGTGCCTGGAGAATCCGGGACACTAAAAACTCTGGGGCCAACGTCCTGACTTTC.

This clonotype was observed a single time. The chain links TRBV11-3 to TRBJ2-1; D remains ambiguous. CDR3 length equals 13 residues. Germline assignment: CDR1 SGHNT and CDR2 YENEEA. V lost 2 bases to trimming and J lost 7 bases, with 9 bases between them. CDR3 residues: CASSLSRKNEQFF. In nucleotides, the CDR3 is TGTGCCAGCAGCTTATCCCGGAAAAATGAGCAGTTCTTC.

The rearrangement links TRBV21-1 to TRBJ1-2; the table's D gene call, TRBD1, was not cross checked with the DNA. TRBV21-1 is a pseudogene. The CDR3 extends over 13 amino acids. CDR3 DNA sequence: TGTGCCAGTCTGTGGGGGGGTCAAGGTGGCTACACCTTC. It is translated as CASLWGGQGGYTF.

The V gene is TRBV20-1, the J gene TRBJ2-3; tentative D call: TRBD1 (5 bases). The CDR3 has 14 amino acids. The V and J ends lost 6 bases and 3 bases respectively, with 16 bases between them. CDR1 and CDR2 from the germline V gene are DFQATT and SNEGSKA (reference sequence). CDR3 sequence: CSATQGGTTDTQYF. The CDR3 bases are TGCAGTGCCACCCAGGGCGGTACAACAGATACGCAGTATTTT.

The chain uses TRBV27 and TRBJ2-7, with D possibly called TRBD1 or TRBD2 (5 bases each). Germline V CDR1 and CDR2: MNHEY, SMNVEV (reference sequence). Trimming left V 2 bases short and J 2 bases short, with 13 bases between. This CDR3 has 15 amino acids. This CDR3 reads CASSLNAEGTYEQYF. The CDR3 DNA reads TGTGCCAGCAGTTTAAACGCCGAGGGGACCTACGAGCAGTACTTC.

The chain has TRBV20-1 and TRBJ2-5; 9 bases are a match to TRBD2. The J call is uncertain, as TRBJ2-1 better fits the DNA end. Germline CDR1 DFQATT, CDR2 SNEGSKA (reference sequence). The CDR3 is 15 residues long. CDR3 DNA: TGCAGTGCTAGAGGTCTAGCGGGAACACAAGAGACCCAGTTCTTC. Translating gives CSARGLAGTQETQFF.

This chain connects TRBV7-9 to TRBJ2-3; D gene uncertain. V lost 8 bases and J lost 1, with 4 bases in between. The CDR3 loop spans 11 amino acids. The germline V gene encodes CDR1 SEHNR and CDR2 FQNEAQ (reference sequence). The CDR3 spells CASEGTDTQYF. The CDR3 DNA is TGTGCCAGCGAGGGCACAGATACGCAGTATTTT.

This clonotype was recorded a few times. This chain uses TRBV5-1 with TRBJ1-1; D may be TRBD1 (6 bases). Looked up from germline, CDR1 is SGHRS and CDR2 is YFSETQ. This CDR3 contains 15 residues. V lost 0 bases and J lost 7, with 16 bases in between. CDR3 sequence reads: CASSLGGTGSGEAFF. CDR3 DNA: TGCGCCAGCAGCTTGGGAGGCACAGGGAGCGGTGAAGCTTTCTTT.

This clonotype was observed a single time. The chain employs TRBV20-1 and TRBJ2-7; 8 positions match TRBD2. The closer fit of TRBJ2-5 to the DNA end suggests the J call may be wrong. The germline CDR1 and CDR2 sequences are DFQATT and SNEGSKA (reference sequence). This CDR3 is built from 14 residues. CDR3: CSASGRALIETQYF. The CDR3 bases are TGCAGTGCTAGCGGGAGGGCCCTTATCGAGACCCAGTACTTC.

This clonotype was found a few times. The CDR3 nucleotides are TGTGCCAGCAGTTTACGGACAGGCTTTGTAGATACGCAGTATTTT. Translation: CASSLRTGFVDTQYF. The chain carries TRBV28 and TRBJ2-3; 7 positions agree with TRBD1. CDR3 length equals 15 residues. With 2 bases clipped from V and 5 bases from J, the junction kept 7 bases outside the gene matches. Per the germline V gene, CDR1 is MDHEN and CDR2 is SYDVKM.

The chain employs TRBV29-1 and TRBJ2-5; TRBD2 matches 9 bases. V was pared by 4 bases and J by 2 bases, with 2 bases of the junction left unmatched. The germline V gene encodes CDR1 SQVTM and CDR2 ANQGSEA. The CDR3 contains 13 residues. CDR3 residues: CSVALAGQETQYF. The CDR3, as DNA: TGCAGCGTTGCCCTAGCGGGACAAGAGACCCAGTACTTC. The complete variable domain, with remaining parts taken from reference TRBV29-1 and TRBJ2-5, reads SAVISQKPSRDICQRGTSLTIQCQVDSQVTMMFWYRQQPGQSLTLIATANQGSEATYESGFVIDKFPISRPNLTFSTLTVSNMSPEDSSIYLCSVALAGQETQYFGPGTRLLVL.

The sample holds a few counts of this clonotype. V gene TRBV11-3 combines with J gene TRBJ2-1, with TRBD2 matching 8 bases. The CDR3 extends over 17 amino acids. The J segment lost 8 bases and the V segment lost 5 bases, leaving 17 bases of the junction unmatched. Germline assignment: CDR1 SGHNT and CDR2 YENEEA. CDR3 DNA: TGTGCCAGCAGCCCCGGACTGAGAGCGGGAGAAGTATATGAGCAGTTCTTC. Translating gives CASSPGLRAGEVYEQFF.

The J gene is TRBJ2-6, the V gene TRBV7-9; tentative D call: TRBD2 (5 bases). The CDR3 is 17 amino acids. Per the germline V gene, CDR1 is SEHNR and CDR2 is FQNEAQ (reference sequence). V was shortened by 2 bases and J by 0 bases, with 11 bases between the two germline ends. For the CDR3, the DNA is TGTGCCAGCAGCTTACGGGAAGGCCACTCTGGGGCCAACGTCCTGACTTTC. The encoded protein is CASSLREGHSGANVLTF.

To note about this clonotype: One junction end does not reproduce the germline sequence, and a read error may be involved. The rearrangement links TRBV12-3 or TRBV12-4 to TRBJ1-2; possibly TRBD1 for D (6 bases). CDR3 length equals 14 residues. The CDR3 here is CVSSLQEGGYGYTF. The DNA of the CDR3 is TGTGTCAGCAGTTTACAGGAAGGGGGCTATGGCTACACCTTC.

This chain joins TRBV4-2 and TRBJ2-7; no clear D gene. Germline lookup yields CDR1 LGHNA and CDR2 YNFKEQ. The CDR3 totals 17 residues. The V end lost 1 base, the J end lost 2 bases, and 18 bases lay between the germline ends. CDR3 sequence: CASSQGNFRPAPYEQYF. Here the CDR3 DNA reads TGTGCCAGCAGCCAAGGGAATTTCAGGCCAGCCCCCTACGAGCAGTACTTC.

V and J are TRBV20-1 and TRBJ2-1, with TRBD2 matching over 14 bases. Trimming at V came to 2 bases and at J to 8 bases, leaving 11 bases not matched to a gene. Germline V gene data show CDR1 as DFQATT and CDR2 as SNEGSKA (reference sequence). This CDR3 has 17 residues. The CDR3 is CSARPTSTSGRAYEQFF. The DNA for the CDR3 is TGCAGTGCTAGACCGACCTCGACTAGCGGGAGGGCCTATGAGCAGTTCTTC.

This chain connects TRBV20-1 to TRBJ1-5; D is uncertain. The CDR3 covers 12 residues. The V gene's germline CDR1 is DFQATT and CDR2 SNEGSKA (reference sequence). V dropped 5 bases and J dropped 1 base, with 6 bases sitting between them. CDR3 sequence (DNA): TGCAGTGCTGGGAAAAGCAATCAGCCCCAGCATTTT. Encoded protein: CSAGKSNQPQHF.

The CDR3 DNA reads as TGTGCCAGCAGTGTGAGGACAGCATCCTACGAGCAGTACTTC. Protein sequence: CASSVRTASYEQYF. This rearrangement joins TRBV6-1 to TRBJ2-7; tentative D call: TRBD1 (6 bases). Trimming cost V 4 bases and J 1 base, with 11 bases left between them. The germline CDR1 and CDR2 sequences are MNHNS and SASEGT. The CDR3 totals 14 residues.

This clonotype has just one count. Sequence at one end of the junction differs from germline and may be a read error. The rearrangement uses TRBV7-7 and TRBJ2-1, with TRBD2 matching over 8 bases. This CDR3 comprises 14 residues. Germline CDR1 reads SSHAT; CDR2 reads FNYEAQ (reference sequence). DNA of the CDR3: TGTGCTAGCAGCGGGAGTAGAACTGACAATGAGCAGTTCTTC. Its protein product is CASSGSRTDNEQFF.

This chain uses TRBV20-1 with TRBJ1-5; 9 bases are shared with TRBD1. Germline V gene lookup returns CDR1 DFQATT and CDR2 SNEGSKA (reference sequence). J lost 4 bases, V lost 5 bases, and 9 bases had no gene match. The CDR3 covers 15 residues. CDR3 DNA sequence: TGCAGTGCTCCCCCGGGACAGGGATTAAATCAGCCCCAGCATTTT. Protein product: CSAPPGQGLNQPQHF.

About this clonotype: A read error may be the cause here, since a much bigger clone is one base away. The V call is TRBV4-1, the J call TRBJ2-1; 7 bases are shared with TRBD2. The germline V gene encodes CDR1 MGHRA and CDR2 YSYEKL. CDR3 length: 17 amino acids. CDR3 DNA: TGTGCCAGCAGCCAAGATCTGACGGGAGGATCCTACAATGGGCAGTTCTTC. It translates to CASSQDLTGGSYNGQFF.

The chain carries TRBV7-2 and TRBJ2-5; D not resolved. This CDR3 region has 16 residues. V lost 0 bases, J lost 3 bases, and 14 bases lay in between. Germline V gene lookup returns CDR1 SGHTA and CDR2 FQGNSA. CDR3 in amino acids: CASSLATARNKETQYF. The CDR3 region has the DNA TGTGCCAGCAGCTTAGCTACAGCGAGAAACAAAGAGACCCAGTACTTC.

The genes are TRBV29-1 and TRBJ2-3, with D unresolved. This CDR3 region has 13 residues. Germline V gene data show CDR1 as SQVTM and CDR2 as ANQGSEA. Trimming shortened V by 8 bases and J by 2 bases, and 14 bases separated the two germline ends. CDR3: CSSVWGNTDTQYF. CDR3 sequence (DNA): TGCAGCTCTGTCTGGGGAAACACAGATACGCAGTATTTT.

V gene TRBV9 combines with J gene TRBJ2-1; D might be TRBD1 (6 bases). V gave up 2 bases and J gave up 7 bases, with 16 bases separating them. Germline CDR1 and CDR2: SGDLS and YYNGEE. The CDR3 is 15 residues long. The CDR3 sequence: CASSVTHGTTNEQFF. The CDR3, as DNA: TGTGCCAGCAGCGTTACCCACGGGACAACTAATGAGCAGTTCTTC.